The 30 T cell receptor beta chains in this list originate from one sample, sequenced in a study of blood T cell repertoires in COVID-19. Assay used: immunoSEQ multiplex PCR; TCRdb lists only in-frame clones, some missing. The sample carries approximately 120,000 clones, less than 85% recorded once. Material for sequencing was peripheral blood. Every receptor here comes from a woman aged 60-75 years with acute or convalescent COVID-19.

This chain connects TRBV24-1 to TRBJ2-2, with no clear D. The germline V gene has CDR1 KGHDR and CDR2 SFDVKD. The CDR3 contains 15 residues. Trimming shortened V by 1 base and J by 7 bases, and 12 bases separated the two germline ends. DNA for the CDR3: TGTGCCACCAGTGATTTCGCCGGGTACCACGGGGAGCTGTTTTTT. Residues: CATSDFAGYHGELFF.

This CDR3 reads CASSIGDIQYF. The CDR3 region has the DNA TGTGCCAGTAGTATCGGGGACATTCAGTACTTC. The chain is built from TRBV19 and TRBJ2-4, with a tentative D call TRBD2 (5 bases). This CDR3 comprises 11 residues. V dropped 3 bases and J dropped 8 bases, with 5 bases sitting between them. CDR1 and CDR2 (germline): LNHDA, SQIVND (reference sequence). The variable domain in full, with the rest retrieved from reference TRBV19 and TRBJ2-4, is DGGITQSPKYLFRKEGQNVTLSCEQNLNHDAMYWYRQDPGQGLRLIYYSQIVNDFQKGDIAEGYSVSREKKESFPLTVTSAQKNPTAFYLCASSIGDIQYFGAGTRLSVL.

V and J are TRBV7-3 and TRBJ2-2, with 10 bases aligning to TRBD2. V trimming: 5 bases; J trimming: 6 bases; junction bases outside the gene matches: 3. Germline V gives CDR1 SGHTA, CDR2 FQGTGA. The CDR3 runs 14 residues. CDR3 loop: CASSKAGGPGELFF. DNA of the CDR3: TGTGCCAGCAGCAAAGCGGGAGGGCCCGGGGAGCTGTTTTTT.

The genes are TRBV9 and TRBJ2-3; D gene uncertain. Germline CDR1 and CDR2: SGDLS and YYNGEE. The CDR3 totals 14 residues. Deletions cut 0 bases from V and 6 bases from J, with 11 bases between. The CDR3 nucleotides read TGTGCCAGCAGCGTAGACCACGCCAGGGATACGCAGTATTTT. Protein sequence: CASSVDHARDTQYF.

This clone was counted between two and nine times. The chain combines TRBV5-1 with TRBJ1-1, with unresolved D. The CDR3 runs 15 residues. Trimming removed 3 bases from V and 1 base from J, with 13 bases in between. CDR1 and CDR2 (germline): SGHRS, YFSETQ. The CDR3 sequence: CASSSLGDQNTEAFF. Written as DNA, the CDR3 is TGCGCCAGCAGCTCATTAGGAGACCAGAACACTGAAGCTTTCTTT.

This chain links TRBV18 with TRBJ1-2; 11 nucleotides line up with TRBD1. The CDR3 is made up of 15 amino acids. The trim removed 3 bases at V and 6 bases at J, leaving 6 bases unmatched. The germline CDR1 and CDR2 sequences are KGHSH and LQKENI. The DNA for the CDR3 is TGTGCCAGCTCACCCCGGACAGGGGGCGCGGATGGCTACACCTTC. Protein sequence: CASSPRTGGADGYTF.

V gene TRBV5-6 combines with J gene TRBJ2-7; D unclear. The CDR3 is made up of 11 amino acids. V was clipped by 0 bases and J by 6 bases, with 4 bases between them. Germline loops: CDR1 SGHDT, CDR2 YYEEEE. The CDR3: CASSLGREQYF. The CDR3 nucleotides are TGTGCCAGCAGCTTGGGTCGCGAGCAGTACTTC. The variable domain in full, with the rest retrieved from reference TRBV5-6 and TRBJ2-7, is DAGVTQSPTHLIKTRGQQVTLRCSPKSGHDTVSWYQQALGQGPQFIFQYYEEEERQRGNFPDRFSGHQFPNYSSELNVNALLLGDSALYLCASSLGREQYFGPGTRLTVT.

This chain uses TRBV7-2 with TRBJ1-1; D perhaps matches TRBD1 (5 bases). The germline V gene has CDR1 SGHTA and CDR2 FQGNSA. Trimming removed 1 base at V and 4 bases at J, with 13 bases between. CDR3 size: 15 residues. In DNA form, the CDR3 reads TGTGCCAGCAGCTTAGGATGGGCTAGGGGCACTGAAGCTTTCTTT. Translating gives CASSLGWARGTEAFF.

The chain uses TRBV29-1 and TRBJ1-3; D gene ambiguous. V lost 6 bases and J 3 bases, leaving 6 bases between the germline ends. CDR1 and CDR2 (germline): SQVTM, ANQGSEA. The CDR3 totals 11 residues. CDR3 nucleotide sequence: TGCAGCGTGGAGATTGGAAACACCATATATTTT. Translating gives CSVEIGNTIYF.

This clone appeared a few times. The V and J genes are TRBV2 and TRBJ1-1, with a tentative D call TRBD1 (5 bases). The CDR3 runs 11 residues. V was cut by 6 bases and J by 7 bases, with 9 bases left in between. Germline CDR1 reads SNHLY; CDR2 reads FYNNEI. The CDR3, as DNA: TGTGCCAGCAGCTGGACATATGAAGCTTTCTTT. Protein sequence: CASSWTYEAFF.

CDR3 in DNA: TGTGCCAGCAGCCTCACCAGTCGTCATCCGGGGAATGAGCAGTTCTTC. Translated: CASSLTSRHPGNEQFF. The chain joins TRBV9 to TRBJ2-1, with D tentatively TRBD2 (5 bases). This CDR3 region has 16 residues. The V end was cut by 4 bases, the J end by 7 bases, with 21 bases between. Germline values: CDR1 SGDLS, CDR2 YYNGEE.

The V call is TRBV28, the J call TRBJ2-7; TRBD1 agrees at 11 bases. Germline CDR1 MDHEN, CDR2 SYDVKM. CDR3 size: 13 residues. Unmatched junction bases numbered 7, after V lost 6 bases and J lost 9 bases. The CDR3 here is CASRGQGEGVQYF. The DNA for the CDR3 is TGTGCCAGCAGGGGACAGGGGGAAGGGGTGCAGTACTTC.

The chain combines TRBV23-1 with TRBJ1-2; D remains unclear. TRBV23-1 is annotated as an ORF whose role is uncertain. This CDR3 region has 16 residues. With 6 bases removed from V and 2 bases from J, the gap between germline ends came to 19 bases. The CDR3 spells CASRLPGVLLNYGYTF. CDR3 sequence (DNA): TGCGCCAGCAGACTTCCCGGGGTCCTCCTGAACTATGGCTACACCTTC.

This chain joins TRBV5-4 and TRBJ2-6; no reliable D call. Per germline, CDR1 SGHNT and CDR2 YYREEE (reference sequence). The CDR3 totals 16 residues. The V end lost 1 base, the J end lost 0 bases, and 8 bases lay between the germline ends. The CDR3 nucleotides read TGTGCCAGCAGCTTGAAGAGGCCCTCTGGGGCCAACGTCCTGACTTTC. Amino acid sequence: CASSLKRPSGANVLTF.

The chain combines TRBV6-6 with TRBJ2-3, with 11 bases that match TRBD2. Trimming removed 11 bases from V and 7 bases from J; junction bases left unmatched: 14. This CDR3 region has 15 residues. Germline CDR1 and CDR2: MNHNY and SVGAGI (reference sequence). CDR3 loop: CASTETSGARYTQYF. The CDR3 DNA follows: TGTGCCTCTACTGAGACTAGCGGGGCCAGATATACGCAGTATTTT.

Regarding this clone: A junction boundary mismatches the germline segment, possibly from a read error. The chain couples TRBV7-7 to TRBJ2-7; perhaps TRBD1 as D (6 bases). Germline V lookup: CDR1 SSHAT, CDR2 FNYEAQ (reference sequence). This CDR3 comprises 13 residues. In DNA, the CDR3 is TGTGCTAGCAGCTTGGAACAGGGATACGAGCAGTACTTC. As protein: CASSLEQGYEQYF.

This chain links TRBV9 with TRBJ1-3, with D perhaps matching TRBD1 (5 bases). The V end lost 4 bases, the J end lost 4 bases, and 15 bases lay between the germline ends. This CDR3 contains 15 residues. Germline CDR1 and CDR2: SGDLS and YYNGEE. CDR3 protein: CASSRGVESGNTIYF. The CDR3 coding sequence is TGTGCCAGCAGCCGGGGGGTAGAATCGGGAAACACCATATATTTT.

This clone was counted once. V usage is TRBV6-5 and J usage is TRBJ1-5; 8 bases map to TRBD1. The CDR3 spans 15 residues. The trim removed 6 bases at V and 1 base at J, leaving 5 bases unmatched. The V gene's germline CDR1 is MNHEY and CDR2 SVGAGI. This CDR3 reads CASSPRTGSNQPQHF. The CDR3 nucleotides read TGTGCCAGCAGCCCCAGGACAGGGAGCAATCAGCCCCAGCATTTT.

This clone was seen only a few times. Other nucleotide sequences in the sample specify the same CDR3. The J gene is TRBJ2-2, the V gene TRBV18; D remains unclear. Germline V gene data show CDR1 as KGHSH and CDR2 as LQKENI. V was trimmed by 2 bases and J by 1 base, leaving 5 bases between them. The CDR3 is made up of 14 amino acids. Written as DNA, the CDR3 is TGTGCCAGCTCACCAGGCGGGAACACCGGGGAGCTGTTTTTT. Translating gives CASSPGGNTGELFF.

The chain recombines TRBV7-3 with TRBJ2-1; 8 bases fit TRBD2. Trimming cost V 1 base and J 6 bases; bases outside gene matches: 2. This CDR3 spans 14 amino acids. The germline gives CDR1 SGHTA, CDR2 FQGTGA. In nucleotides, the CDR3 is TGTGCCAGCAGCTTAATCGGGGGGGCCAATGAGCAGTTCTTC. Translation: CASSLIGGANEQFF.

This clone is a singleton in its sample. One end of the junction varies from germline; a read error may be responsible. CDR3: CASSLKSTGSPLHF. CDR3 in DNA: TGTGCTAGCAGCTTAAAAAGCACGGGGTCACCCCTCCACTTT. The V gene is TRBV7-7, the J gene TRBJ1-6; D gene ambiguous. Germline loops: CDR1 SSHAT, CDR2 FNYEAQ (reference sequence). The CDR3 has 14 residues. Full variable domain (outside the CDR3, taken from reference TRBV7-7 and TRBJ1-6): GAGVSQSPRYKVTKRGQDVTLRCDPISSHATLYWYQQALGQGPEFLTYFNYEAQPDKSGLPSDRFSAERPEGSISTLTIQRTEQRDSAMYRCASSLKSTGSPLHFGNGTRLTVT.

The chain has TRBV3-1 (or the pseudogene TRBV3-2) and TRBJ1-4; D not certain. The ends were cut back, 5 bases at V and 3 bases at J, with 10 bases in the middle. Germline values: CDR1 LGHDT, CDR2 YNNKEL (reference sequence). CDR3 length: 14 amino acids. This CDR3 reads CASSARQANEKLFF. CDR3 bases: TGTGCCAGCAGCGCGCGTCAGGCTAATGAAAAACTGTTTTTT.

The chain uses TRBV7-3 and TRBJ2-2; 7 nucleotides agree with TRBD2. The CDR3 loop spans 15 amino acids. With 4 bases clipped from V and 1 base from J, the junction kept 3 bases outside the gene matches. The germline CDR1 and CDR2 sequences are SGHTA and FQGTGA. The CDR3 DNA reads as TGTGCCAGCAGCTCGAGCGGGATGAACACCGGGGAGCTGTTTTTT. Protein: CASSSSGMNTGELFF.

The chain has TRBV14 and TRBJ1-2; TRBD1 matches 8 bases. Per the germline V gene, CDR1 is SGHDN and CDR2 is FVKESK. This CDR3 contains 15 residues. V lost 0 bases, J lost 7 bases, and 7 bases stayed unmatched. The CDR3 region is CASSQDRDRLGGYTF. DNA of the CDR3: TGTGCCAGCAGCCAAGACCGGGACAGGTTGGGTGGCTACACCTTC.

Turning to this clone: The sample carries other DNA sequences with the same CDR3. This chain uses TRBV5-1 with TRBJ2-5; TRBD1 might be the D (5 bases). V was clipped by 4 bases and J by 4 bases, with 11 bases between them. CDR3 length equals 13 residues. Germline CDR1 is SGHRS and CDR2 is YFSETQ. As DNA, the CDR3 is TGCGCCAGCAGCCTTCAGGGATCAGAGACCCAGTACTTC. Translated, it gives CASSLQGSETQYF.

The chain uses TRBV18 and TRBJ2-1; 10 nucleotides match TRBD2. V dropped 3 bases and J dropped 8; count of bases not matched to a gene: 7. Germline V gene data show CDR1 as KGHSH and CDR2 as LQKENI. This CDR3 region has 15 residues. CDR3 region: CASSPLAGVWDEQFF. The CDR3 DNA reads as TGTGCCAGCTCACCTCTAGCGGGAGTTTGGGATGAGCAGTTCTTC.

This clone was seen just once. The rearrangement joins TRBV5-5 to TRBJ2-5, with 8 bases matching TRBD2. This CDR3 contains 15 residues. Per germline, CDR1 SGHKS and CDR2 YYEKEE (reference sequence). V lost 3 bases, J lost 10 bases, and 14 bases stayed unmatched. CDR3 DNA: TGTGCCAGCAGCTGGGGGGCCGGGAGGGACGGGATCCAGTACTTC. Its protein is CASSWGAGRDGIQYF.

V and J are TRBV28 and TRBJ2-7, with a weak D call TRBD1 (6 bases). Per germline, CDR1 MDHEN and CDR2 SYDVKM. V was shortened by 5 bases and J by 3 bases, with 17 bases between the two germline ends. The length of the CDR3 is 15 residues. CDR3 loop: CASSAAGTLDYEQYF. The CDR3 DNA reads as TGTGCCAGCAGTGCTGCCGGGACACTCGACTACGAGCAGTACTTC.

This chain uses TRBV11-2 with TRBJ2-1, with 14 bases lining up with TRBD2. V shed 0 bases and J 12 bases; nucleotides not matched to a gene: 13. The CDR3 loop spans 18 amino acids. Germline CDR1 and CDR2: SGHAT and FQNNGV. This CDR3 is CASSLDRPGLAGVRGQFF. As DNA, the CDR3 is TGTGCCAGCAGCTTAGATCGCCCGGGACTAGCGGGAGTAAGAGGGCAGTTCTTC.

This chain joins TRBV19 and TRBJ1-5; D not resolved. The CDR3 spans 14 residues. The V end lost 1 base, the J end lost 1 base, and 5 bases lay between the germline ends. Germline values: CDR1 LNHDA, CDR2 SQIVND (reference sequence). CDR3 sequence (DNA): TGTGCCAGTAGTATAGTAATGAGCAATCAGCCCCAGCATTTT. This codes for CASSIVMSNQPQHF.